The rows below give T cell receptor beta chains drawn from one sample of a study of blood T cell repertoires in COVID-19. Clones were sequenced by immunoSEQ multiplex PCR, and TCRdb holds only the in-frame ones, with some missing. The table lists about 52,000 clones, over 65% of them singletons. The material sequenced was peripheral blood. Source of these receptors: a man of 80 years or more with COVID-19, enrolled during active disease. CDR3s include the opening cysteine and the closing phenylalanine or tryptophan. A D gene is named only where the DNA matches it firmly. Size tells how often a clone was seen (once, few, many) or the class of an expanded clone, and some rows leave it out.

v_call: TRBV24-1
d_call: .
j_call: TRBJ2-1
clone_size: .
cdr3_aa: CATSDPSELATTQFF
cdr3_nt: TGTGCCACCAGTGACCCTTCCGAACTAGCTACGACCCAGTTCTTC

v_call: TRBV11-1
d_call: TRBD1
j_call: TRBJ2-3
clone_size: .
cdr3_aa: CASSPGTGIIDTQYF
cdr3_nt: TGTGCCAGCAGCCCCGGGACAGGGATAATAGATACGCAGTATTTT

v_call: TRBV6-4
d_call: .
j_call: TRBJ2-2
clone_size: once
cdr3_aa: CASSEAGTENTGELFF
cdr3_nt: TGTGCCAGCAGTGAGGCGGGGACAGAGAACACCGGGGAGCTGTTTTTT

v_call: TRBV2
d_call: TRBD2
j_call: TRBJ2-5
clone_size: .
cdr3_aa: CASGGGTQYF
cdr3_nt: TGTGCCAGCGGGGGGGGGACCCAGTACTTC

v_call: TRBV6-2/TRBV6-3
d_call: .
j_call: TRBJ1-5
clone_size: .
cdr3_aa: CASSSGYSNQPQHF
cdr3_nt: TGTGCCAGCAGTTCCGGGTATAGCAATCAGCCCCAGCATTTT

v_call: TRBV9
d_call: .
j_call: TRBJ2-5
clone_size: once
cdr3_aa: CASSVRVHTETQYF
cdr3_nt: TGTGCCAGCAGCGTTCGGGTCCACACGGAGACCCAGTACTTC

v_call: TRBV5-1
d_call: TRBD1
j_call: TRBJ1-1
clone_size: once
cdr3_aa: CASGRTGNAEAFF
cdr3_nt: TGCGCCAGCGGGCGGACAGGGAACGCTGAAGCTTTCTTT

v_call: TRBV19
d_call: TRBD1
j_call: TRBJ1-5
clone_size: few
cdr3_aa: CASRDRGYSNQPQHF
cdr3_nt: TGTGCCAGTAGAGACAGGGGATATAGCAATCAGCCCCAGCATTTT

v_call: TRBV10-3
d_call: TRBD2
j_call: TRBJ2-1
clone_size: .
cdr3_aa: CAISVSGGPENEQFF
cdr3_nt: TGTGCCATCAGCGTAAGCGGGGGGCCGGAAAATGAGCAGTTCTTC

v_call: TRBV27
d_call: TRBD2
j_call: TRBJ2-1
clone_size: .
cdr3_aa: CASRSSPGRAGGSYNEQFF
cdr3_nt: TGTGCCAGCCGATCTTCTCCAGGGCGAGCGGGAGGATCTTACAATGAGCAGTTCTTC

v_call: TRBV7-2
d_call: TRBD2
j_call: TRBJ2-2
clone_size: .
cdr3_aa: CASSLSGRGGELFF
cdr3_nt: TGTGCCAGCAGCTTGAGCGGGAGAGGCGGGGAGCTGTTTTTT

v_call: TRBV28
d_call: .
j_call: TRBJ1-5
clone_size: .
cdr3_aa: CASSLIPSLNQPQHF
cdr3_nt: TGTGCCAGCAGTTTAATTCCTTCCTTAAATCAGCCCCAGCATTTT

v_call: TRBV7-3
d_call: .
j_call: TRBJ1-1
clone_size: .
cdr3_aa: CASSFGRMNTEAFF
cdr3_nt: TGTGCCAGCAGCTTCGGTCGTATGAACACTGAAGCTTTCTTT

v_call: TRBV7-2
d_call: .
j_call: TRBJ2-1
clone_size: .
cdr3_aa: CASSQDYTRYNEQFF
cdr3_nt: TGTGCCAGCAGCCAGGACTACACTCGCTACAATGAGCAGTTCTTC

v_call: TRBV18
d_call: TRBD2
j_call: TRBJ2-1
clone_size: .
cdr3_aa: CASSPTSGSHNEQFF
cdr3_nt: TGTGCCAGCTCACCGACTAGCGGGAGCCACAATGAGCAGTTCTTC

v_call: TRBV6-6
d_call: .
j_call: TRBJ1-4
clone_size: .
cdr3_aa: CASSPRRTATNEKLFF
cdr3_nt: TGTGCCAGCAGTCCTCGGAGGACTGCAACTAATGAAAAACTGTTTTTT

v_call: TRBV30
d_call: .
j_call: TRBJ1-1
clone_size: .
cdr3_aa: CAWTTEGNTEAFF
cdr3_nt: TGTGCCTGGACCACAGAGGGGAACACTGAAGCTTTCTTT

v_call: TRBV5-6
d_call: TRBD2
j_call: TRBJ2-3
clone_size: .
cdr3_aa: CASSLELASDTQYF
cdr3_nt: TGTGCCAGCAGCTTGGAACTAGCGTCAGATACGCAGTATTTT

v_call: TRBV4-1
d_call: TRBD2
j_call: TRBJ2-5
clone_size: .
cdr3_aa: CASSQVAGEGETQYF
cdr3_nt: TGCGCCAGCAGCCAAGTAGCGGGAGAGGGAGAGACCCAGTACTTC

v_call: TRBV4-1
d_call: .
j_call: TRBJ1-1
clone_size: .
cdr3_aa: CASSQAVLAEAFF
cdr3_nt: TGCGCCAGCAGCCAAGCGGTATTGGCTGAAGCTTTCTTT

v_call: TRBV5-1
d_call: .
j_call: TRBJ1-2
clone_size: .
cdr3_aa: CASSLESPNYGYTF
cdr3_nt: TGCGCCAGCAGCTTGGAAAGCCCGAACTATGGCTACACCTTC

v_call: TRBV3-1/TRBV3-2
d_call: TRBD1
j_call: TRBJ2-2
clone_size: .
cdr3_aa: CASSLGQGARGELFF
cdr3_nt: TGTGCCAGCAGCCTTGGACAGGGGGCCAGGGGGGAGCTGTTTTTT

v_call: TRBV7-3
d_call: TRBD1
j_call: TRBJ1-4
clone_size: .
cdr3_aa: CASSSSGTGNEKLFF
cdr3_nt: TGTGCCAGCAGCTCATCCGGGACAGGGAATGAAAAACTGTTTTTT

v_call: TRBV6-5
d_call: .
j_call: TRBJ1-5
clone_size: .
cdr3_aa: CASSWSRNQPQHF
cdr3_nt: TGTGCCAGCAGTTGGAGTCGCAATCAGCCCCAGCATTTT

v_call: TRBV2
d_call: TRBD1
j_call: TRBJ1-5
clone_size: .
cdr3_aa: CASRGGQGSNQPQHF
cdr3_nt: TGTGCCAGCAGGGGGGGACAGGGGAGCAATCAGCCCCAGCATTTT

v_call: TRBV2
d_call: TRBD1
j_call: TRBJ2-3
clone_size: .
cdr3_aa: CASSGLKGQAGDTQYF
cdr3_nt: TGTGCCAGCAGCGGTTTGAAGGGACAGGCGGGAGATACGCAGTATTTT

v_call: TRBV5-1
d_call: .
j_call: TRBJ2-5
clone_size: .
cdr3_aa: CASSRTAGASLGETQYF
cdr3_nt: TGCGCCAGCAGCCGGACAGCCGGCGCGTCCCTCGGGGAGACCCAGTACTTC

v_call: TRBV28
d_call: TRBD2
j_call: TRBJ2-3
clone_size: .
cdr3_aa: CASSFAGVRTDTQYF
cdr3_nt: TGTGCCAGCAGTTTCGCGGGGGTCCGCACAGATACGCAGTATTTT

v_call: TRBV7-2
d_call: .
j_call: TRBJ2-4
clone_size: .
cdr3_aa: CASSPQGQAKNIQYF
cdr3_nt: TGTGCCAGCAGCCCCCAGGGGCAAGCCAAAAACATTCAGTACTTC

v_call: TRBV4-1
d_call: TRBD1
j_call: TRBJ2-7
clone_size: .
cdr3_aa: CASSFNEDRGSYEQYF
cdr3_nt: TGCGCCAGCAGCTTCAATGAGGACAGGGGATCCTACGAGCAGTACTTC

v_call: TRBV30
d_call: .
j_call: TRBJ1-1
clone_size: .
cdr3_aa: CASTGRSTEAFF
cdr3_nt: TGTGCCTCTACAGGGCGAAGCACTGAAGCTTTCTTT

v_call: TRBV15
d_call: .
j_call: TRBJ1-1
clone_size: .
cdr3_aa: CATSRVRVNTEAFF
cdr3_nt: TGTGCCACCAGCAGAGTTCGGGTGAACACTGAAGCTTTCTTT

v_call: TRBV19
d_call: TRBD1
j_call: TRBJ1-4
clone_size: once
cdr3_aa: CASSMYTGGEEKLFF
cdr3_nt: TGTGCCAGTAGTATGTACACAGGGGGCGAGGAAAAACTGTTTTTT

v_call: TRBV11-2
d_call: TRBD1
j_call: TRBJ2-5
clone_size: .
cdr3_aa: CASSFPREDRGETQYF
cdr3_nt: TGTGCCAGCAGCTTTCCCCGGGAGGACAGGGGGGAGACCCAGTACTTC

v_call: TRBV7-2
d_call: TRBD2
j_call: TRBJ2-3
clone_size: once
cdr3_aa: CASSLTSGGAEHTQYF
cdr3_nt: TGTGCCAGCAGCTTAACTAGCGGGGGGGCTGAACATACGCAGTATTTT

v_call: TRBV9
d_call: .
j_call: TRBJ2-2
clone_size: .
cdr3_aa: CASSVRGGNTGELFF
cdr3_nt: TGTGCCAGCAGCGTACGGGGAGGGAACACCGGGGAGCTGTTTTTT

v_call: TRBV5-1
d_call: TRBD1
j_call: TRBJ1-1
clone_size: .
cdr3_aa: CASSNPTGRKVTEAFF
cdr3_nt: TGCGCCAGCAGCAATCCGACAGGGCGGAAGGTCACTGAAGCTTTCTTT

v_call: TRBV28
d_call: .
j_call: TRBJ2-5
clone_size: .
cdr3_aa: CASSWGGREETQYF
cdr3_nt: TGTGCCAGCAGTTGGGGGGGCAGGGAAGAGACCCAGTACTTC

v_call: TRBV7-6
d_call: TRBD1
j_call: TRBJ2-7
clone_size: .
cdr3_aa: CASSSGTGLGHEQYF
cdr3_nt: TGTGCCAGCAGCTCCGGGACAGGGTTGGGCCACGAGCAGTACTTC

v_call: TRBV5-4
d_call: TRBD1
j_call: TRBJ2-1
clone_size: once
cdr3_aa: CASSFATGGFGGIF
cdr3_nt: TGTGCCAGCAGCTTTGCGACAGGGGGCTTCGGGGGGATCTTC

v_call: TRBV29-1
d_call: .
j_call: TRBJ1-1
clone_size: .
cdr3_aa: CSVEGGRAGRAEAFF
cdr3_nt: TGCAGCGTTGAAGGGGGCAGGGCCGGTCGGGCTGAAGCTTTCTTT

v_call: TRBV7-2
d_call: TRBD1
j_call: TRBJ2-2
clone_size: .
cdr3_aa: CASSLGTGGRELFF
cdr3_nt: TGTGCCAGCAGCCTTGGTACAGGGGGAAGGGAGCTGTTTTTT

v_call: TRBV18
d_call: .
j_call: TRBJ1-3
clone_size: .
cdr3_aa: CASSPLPGNTIYF
cdr3_nt: TGTGCCAGCTCACCACTCCCGGGAAACACCATATATTTT

v_call: TRBV15
d_call: .
j_call: TRBJ1-5
clone_size: .
cdr3_aa: CATSREYFGTPVSNQPQHF
cdr3_nt: TGTGCCACCAGCAGAGAATACTTCGGGACACCTGTTAGCAATCAGCCCCAGCATTTT

v_call: TRBV9
d_call: .
j_call: TRBJ2-2
clone_size: .
cdr3_aa: CASSVAEGTGELFF
cdr3_nt: TGTGCCAGCAGCGTGGCGGAAGGAACCGGGGAGCTGTTTTTT

v_call: TRBV28
d_call: .
j_call: TRBJ1-2
clone_size: .
cdr3_aa: CASSLGRESYGYTF
cdr3_nt: TGTGCCAGCAGTTTAGGGAGGGAATCCTATGGCTACACCTTC

v_call: TRBV27
d_call: TRBD1
j_call: TRBJ1-5
clone_size: .
cdr3_aa: CASSVDRGYGQPQHF
cdr3_nt: TGTGCCAGCAGTGTAGACAGGGGTTACGGACAGCCCCAGCATTTT

v_call: TRBV5-1
d_call: .
j_call: TRBJ1-3
clone_size: .
cdr3_aa: CASSLPRQVGNTIYF
cdr3_nt: TGCGCCAGCAGCTTACCTCGACAGGTTGGAAACACCATATATTTT

v_call: TRBV24-1
d_call: .
j_call: TRBJ1-5
clone_size: .
cdr3_aa: CATQGIGNQPQHF
cdr3_nt: TGTGCCACCCAGGGGATTGGCAATCAGCCCCAGCATTTT

v_call: TRBV6-5
d_call: TRBD1
j_call: TRBJ1-2
clone_size: .
cdr3_aa: CASTGTGYGYTF
cdr3_nt: TGTGCCAGCACTGGGACAGGCTATGGCTACACCTTC

v_call: TRBV6-5
d_call: .
j_call: TRBJ2-1
clone_size: .
cdr3_aa: CASSYREDLDSEQFF
cdr3_nt: TGTGCCAGCAGTTACCGAGAGGATCTAGACAGTGAGCAGTTCTTC

v_call: TRBV20-1
d_call: .
j_call: TRBJ1-1
clone_size: few
cdr3_aa: CSARQTGEAFF
cdr3_nt: TGCAGTGCTAGACAGACAGGTGAAGCTTTCTTT

v_call: TRBV9
d_call: .
j_call: TRBJ1-1
clone_size: .
cdr3_aa: CASSVVQEDTEAFF
cdr3_nt: TGTGCCAGCAGCGTAGTCCAGGAGGACACTGAAGCTTTCTTT

v_call: TRBV7-8
d_call: TRBD1
j_call: TRBJ1-2
clone_size: .
cdr3_aa: CASSPRQGSYGYTF
cdr3_nt: TGTGCCAGCAGCCCTAGACAGGGGTCCTATGGCTACACCTTC

v_call: TRBV9
d_call: .
j_call: TRBJ1-1
clone_size: .
cdr3_aa: CASSVGRGSNTEAFF
cdr3_nt: TGTGCCAGCAGCGTAGGAAGGGGGTCGAACACTGAAGCTTTCTTT